The rows below give T cell receptor beta chains drawn from one sample of a study of Graves' ophthalmopathy and Graves' hyperthyroidism. TCRdb passed the multiplex PCR reads through MiXCR, listing each CDR3 protein once. This table holds over a million distinct CDR3 sequences, less than 45% found once. The specimen was peripheral blood or thyroid tissue (not recorded which). The receptor source for this set is an adult man with Graves' hyperthyroidism. Both conserved end residues are trimmed from each CDR3.

J: TRBJ2-5
V: TRBV27
CDR3: ASTPSGRQETQY

J: TRBJ1-6
V: TRBV9
CDR3: ASSLRGTNSPLH

J: TRBJ1-1
V: TRBV12-3/TRBV12-4
CDR3: ASSYQADTEAF

J: TRBJ2-3
V: TRBV2
CDR3: ASTDRETDTQY

J: TRBJ1-1
V: TRBV14
CDR3: ASSRQVAGTEAF

J: TRBJ1-3
V: TRBV9
CDR3: ASSGGTGDLLGNTIY

J: TRBJ1-1
V: TRBV6-5
CDR3: ASRPGRGGMNTEAF

J: TRBJ2-5
V: TRBV5-1
CDR3: ASGLGQSSYNETQY

J: TRBJ1-6
V: TRBV20-1
CDR3: SARDRSYSPLH

J: TRBJ1-1
V: TRBV6-6
CDR3: ASSSAGNTEAF

J: TRBJ2-6
V: TRBV5-1
CDR3: ASSLGAEWVGANVLT

J: TRBJ1-1
V: TRBV5-6
CDR3: ASIELRRGEAF

J: TRBJ2-5
V: TRBV5-6
CDR3: ASSTSTDILEETQY